This entry concerns a single T cell receptor beta chain. Its matching antigen is unknown. These data are taken from a study of Tregs in tolerant kidney transplant recipients. The overall study: Sorting of CD4+CD25+CD127- cells followed 3-day belatacept mixed lymphocyte reactions, sometimes with roughly five-day graft donor restimulation. Antibodies separated recipient from donor cells. Study-level points and caveats: Few patients were studied, so findings need validation in larger groups. Tregs expanded with activated donor B cells seemed most donor-specific.

Profiled with immunoSEQ multiplex PCR; TCRdb holds only in-frame clones, not every one. Altogether approximately 30,000 clones are present, 82% being singletons, with the ten largest covering 2% to 2.5%. Between the trimmed V and J ends, which lost 8 bases and 5 bases, there was a span of 13 bases. Looked up from germline, CDR1 is MNHNS and CDR2 is SASEGT. This CDR3 contains 14 residues. The rearrangement uses TRBV6-1 and TRBJ1-6, with unresolved D. The specimen sequenced was Tregs from blood cultured with allogeneic cells. This clonotype originated in a human donor in good health. The CDR3 DNA is TGTGCCAGCCGGCTCTCAGGAGATAATTCACCCCTCCACTTT. Translation gives CASRLSGDNSPLHF.